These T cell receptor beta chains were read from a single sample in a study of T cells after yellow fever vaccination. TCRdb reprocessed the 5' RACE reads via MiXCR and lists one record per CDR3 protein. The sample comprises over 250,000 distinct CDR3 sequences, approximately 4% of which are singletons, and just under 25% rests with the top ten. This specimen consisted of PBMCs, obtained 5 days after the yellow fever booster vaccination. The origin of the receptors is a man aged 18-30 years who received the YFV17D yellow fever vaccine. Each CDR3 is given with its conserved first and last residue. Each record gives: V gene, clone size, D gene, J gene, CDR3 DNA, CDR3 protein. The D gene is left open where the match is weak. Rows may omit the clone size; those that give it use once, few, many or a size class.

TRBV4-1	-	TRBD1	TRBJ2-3	TGCGCCAGCAGCCCTAACCAGGGGGAAACAGATACGCAGTATTTT	CASSPNQGETDTQYF
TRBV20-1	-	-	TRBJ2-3	TGCAGTGCTGAGCCCCCGGGCACAGATACGCAGTATTTT	CSAEPPGTDTQYF
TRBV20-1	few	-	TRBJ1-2	TGCAGTGCTAGGTACAGCTCCTATGGCTACACCTTC	CSARYSSYGYTF
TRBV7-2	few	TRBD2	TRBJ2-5	TGTGCCAGCAGCTCGCGGCTAGCGGGGATAGAGACCCAGTACTTC	CASSSRLAGIETQYF
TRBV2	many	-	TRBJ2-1	TGTGCCAGCACCACCGCCTCGGACAATGAGCAGTTCTTC	CASTTASDNEQFF
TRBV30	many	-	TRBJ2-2	TGTGCCTGGAAGGGGACATTGAACACCGGGGAGCTGTTTTTT	CAWKGTLNTGELFF
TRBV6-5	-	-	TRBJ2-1	TGTGCCAGCAGTTACCGGGGTTTCGACAATGAGCAGTTCTTC	CASSYRGFDNEQFF
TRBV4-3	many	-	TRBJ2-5	TGCGCCAGCAGCCAAGATCTCTCCACAGAGTCGCGTCGTCAAGAGACCCAGTACTTC	CASSQDLSTESRRQETQYF
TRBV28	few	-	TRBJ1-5	TGTGCCAGCACCCCTGTCGGGGGCTCAAATCAGCCCCAGCATTTT	CASTPVGGSNQPQHF
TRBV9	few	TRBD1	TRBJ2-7	TGTGCCAGCAGCGTAGGTCTTGACAGGGGGCTGTACGAGCAGTACTTC	CASSVGLDRGLYEQYF
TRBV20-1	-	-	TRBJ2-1	TGCAGTGCTGCAAATAATGAGCAGTTCTTC	CSAANNEQFF
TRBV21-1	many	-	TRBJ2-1	TGTGCCAGCAGCAAAGTCCCAGGCGGGACTAACTCCTACAATGAGCAGTTCTTC	CASSKVPGGTNSYNEQFF
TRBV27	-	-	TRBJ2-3	TGTGCCACGAGGATCACAGATACGCAGTATTTT	CATRITDTQYF
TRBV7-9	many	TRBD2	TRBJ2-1	TGTGCCAGCAGCTATAGCGGGGGGGAGTACAATGAGCAGTTCTTC	CASSYSGGEYNEQFF
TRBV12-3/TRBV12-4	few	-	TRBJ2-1	TGTGCCAGCAGTTCGATGAACTACAATGAGCAGTTCTTC	CASSSMNYNEQFF
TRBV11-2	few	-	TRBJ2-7	TGTGCCAGCAGCCGCCCCCAGGGGCACTCCTACGAGCAGTACTTC	CASSRPQGHSYEQYF
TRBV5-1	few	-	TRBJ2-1	TGCGCCAGCAGCTTCGAGTATGAGCAGTTCTTC	CASSFEYEQFF
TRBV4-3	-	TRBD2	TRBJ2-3	TGCGCCAGCAGCCAAGTCGGGGGGAGACGTGCGCAGTATTTT	CASSQVGGRRAQYF
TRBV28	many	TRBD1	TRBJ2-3	TGTGCCAGCAGTTTAACAGGGGCGAGCACAGATACGCAGTATTTT	CASSLTGASTDTQYF
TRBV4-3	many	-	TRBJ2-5	TGCGCCAGCAGCCAAGAAGCGAGGGTCAGGGAAGAGACCCAGTACTTC	CASSQEARVREETQYF
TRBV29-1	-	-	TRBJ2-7	TGCAGCGTCCGCTCTAGCGAGTCGAGCTCCTACGAGCAGTACTTC	CSVRSSESSSYEQYF